A selection of T cell receptor beta chains follows, all from one sample in a study of shared clonotypes between healthy human individuals. Repertoires were generated with immunoSEQ multiplex PCR, while TCRdb's copy carries only in-frame clones and drops some. The repertoire holds some 2,100,000 clones, with around 93% as singletons. Sequencing was done on a sample of naive CD8+ T cells from PBMCs. These receptors all come from a man aged 18 to 29 in good health. Some clones in this sample may be carry-over from other donors' samples. CDR3s include the opening cysteine and the closing phenylalanine or tryptophan. The D gene is left open where the match is weak. Expanded clones are given a class, and other clones once, few, many or no size at all.

clone size	V gene	J gene	D gene	CDR3 protein	CDR3 DNA
once	TRBV5-6	TRBJ2-7	-	CASSLGRISYEQYF	TGTGCCAGCAGCTTGGGGCGGATCTCCTACGAGCAGTACTTC
once	TRBV11-2	TRBJ2-7	-	CASSLSQTYEQYF	TGTGCCAGCAGCTTAAGCCAAACCTACGAGCAGTACTTC
-	TRBV10-3	TRBJ2-1	TRBD2	CAISEWNSGSDEQFF	TGTGCCATCAGTGAGTGGAATAGCGGGAGCGATGAGCAGTTCTTC
-	TRBV6-5	TRBJ2-1	-	CASSYSELAAYNEQFF	TGTGCCAGCAGTTACTCGGAACTAGCAGCTTACAATGAGCAGTTCTTC
-	TRBV4-1	TRBJ2-1	-	CASSQGFRRISYNEQFF	TGCGCCAGCAGCCAAGGATTTAGGAGAATCTCCTACAATGAGCAGTTCTTC
-	TRBV13	TRBJ2-7	TRBD2	CASSSILAPSSYEQYF	TGTGCCAGCAGCTCAATACTAGCGCCGAGCTCCTACGAGCAGTACTTC
-	TRBV9	TRBJ2-1	-	CASSVGSRGSSYNEQFF	TGTGCCAGCAGCGTAGGTTCAAGGGGAAGCTCCTACAATGAGCAGTTCTTC
-	TRBV19	TRBJ1-5	TRBD1	CASSGGTGDQPQHF	TGTGCCAGTTCTGGGGGGACAGGGGATCAGCCCCAGCATTTT
-	TRBV5-1	TRBJ2-1	TRBD2	CASSLPPTSGSEYNEQFF	TGCGCCAGCAGCTTGCCTCCTACTAGCGGGAGTGAGTACAATGAGCAGTTCTTC
-	TRBV19	TRBJ2-3	-	CASSIDPGSRGTDTQYF	TGTGCCAGTAGTATAGATCCGGGGTCACGTGGCACAGATACGCAGTATTTT
-	TRBV7-9	TRBJ2-2	-	CASSVPTQGNTGELFF	TGTGCCAGCAGCGTCCCCACACAGGGCAACACCGGGGAGCTGTTTTTT
-	TRBV30	TRBJ2-1	TRBD2	CAWTAERDYNEQFF	TGTGCCTGGACAGCGGAGCGGGACTACAATGAGCAGTTCTTC
-	TRBV28	TRBJ1-1	-	CASSLRPQNTEAFF	TGTGCCAGCAGTTTAAGGCCCCAGAACACTGAAGCTTTCTTT
-	TRBV27	TRBJ2-3	TRBD2	CASSPLAGPLGSTDTQYF	TGTGCCAGCAGTCCCCTAGCGGGACCCCTCGGGAGCACAGATACGCAGTATTTT
once	TRBV11-2	TRBJ1-1	-	CASSSGGTEAFF	TGTGCCAGCAGTTCCGGGGGGACTGAAGCTTTCTTT
-	TRBV7-6	TRBJ2-7	-	CASSLARQGPYEQYF	TGTGCCAGCAGCTTAGCTCGGCAGGGGCCCTACGAGCAGTACTTC
few	TRBV25-1	TRBJ1-1	-	CASSESRGREAFF	TGTGCCAGCAGTGAAAGCCGGGGTCGGGAAGCTTTCTTT
-	TRBV7-3	TRBJ2-1	TRBD1	CASSLTTGGADNEQFF	TGTGCCAGCAGCCTCACGACAGGGGGCGCAGACAATGAGCAGTTCTTC
-	TRBV27	TRBJ1-1	-	CASSLRVPNTEAFF	TGTGCCAGCAGTTTACGCGTACCGAACACTGAAGCTTTCTTT
-	TRBV7-2	TRBJ1-2	-	CASSLDPFYGYTF	TGTGCCAGCAGCTTAGATCCGTTCTATGGCTACACCTTC
-	TRBV4-2	TRBJ2-7	-	CASSARDFTLPFF	TGTGCCAGCAGCGCTCGGGACTTCACTCTCCCTTTCTTC
-	TRBV19	TRBJ1-1	-	CASSPFAMNTEAFF	TGTGCCAGTAGTCCCTTTGCTATGAACACTGAAGCTTTCTTT
-	TRBV6-1	TRBJ1-2	TRBD1	CASSELRTGSNYGYTF	TGTGCCAGCAGTGAACTACGGACAGGCTCTAACTATGGCTACACCTTC
-	TRBV5-5	TRBJ1-5	-	CASGGESALNQPQHF	TGTGCCAGCGGCGGCGAGTCGGCTCTTAATCAGCCCCAGCATTTT
-	TRBV5-1	TRBJ1-4	TRBD1	CASSYRDSNEKLFF	TGCGCCAGCAGCTACCGGGACAGTAATGAAAAACTGTTTTTT
-	TRBV11-2	TRBJ2-2	-	CASSLVVGGELFF	TGTGCCAGCAGCTTAGTTGTCGGAGGGGAGCTGTTTTTT
-	TRBV28	TRBJ2-7	-	CASSLAEGSEQYF	TGTGCCAGCAGTTTAGCCGAGGGTAGCGAGCAGTACTTC
-	TRBV29-1	TRBJ2-5	-	CSSEMVLSSETQYF	TGCAGCTCTGAGATGGTATTATCTTCAGAGACCCAGTACTTC
-	TRBV10-2	TRBJ1-5	-	CASSESITGTNYQPQHF	TGCGCCAGCAGTGAGTCGATCACCGGGACCAATTATCAGCCCCAGCATTTT
once	TRBV18	TRBJ1-5	-	CASSLTRGGNQPQHF	TGTGCCAGCTCACTTACAAGGGGGGGCAATCAGCCCCAGCATTTT
-	TRBV7-9	TRBJ2-5	-	CASRADRETQYF	TGTGCCAGCAGGGCAGACAGGGAGACCCAGTACTTC
-	TRBV6-1	TRBJ2-7	-	CASSDLYRALYEQYF	TGTGCCAGCAGTGATCTCTACAGGGCGCTCTACGAGCAGTACTTC
-	TRBV27	TRBJ2-7	TRBD2	CASSLLAGDSEQYF	TGTGCCAGCAGTTTACTAGCGGGAGACTCGGAGCAGTACTTC
-	TRBV19	TRBJ2-7	-	CASMGVGLDEQYF	TGTGCCAGTATGGGCGTCGGACTCGACGAGCAGTACTTC
-	TRBV27	TRBJ2-7	-	CASSLAGFEQYF	TGTGCCAGCAGTTTAGCGGGATTCGAGCAGTACTTC
-	TRBV9	TRBJ2-1	-	CASSVGGVMPYNEQFF	TGTGCCAGCAGCGTTGGGGGAGTGATGCCCTACAATGAGCAGTTCTTC
-	TRBV19	TRBJ2-7	-	CASSRDGSSYEQYF	TGTGCCAGTAGTAGGGACGGCAGCTCCTACGAGCAGTACTTC
-	TRBV10-3	TRBJ2-7	-	CATGTGDSYEQYF	TGTGCCACCGGTACAGGAGACTCCTACGAGCAGTACTTC
-	TRBV29-1	TRBJ2-3	-	CSVQGPFTDTQYF	TGCAGCGTTCAGGGACCCTTCACAGATACGCAGTATTTT